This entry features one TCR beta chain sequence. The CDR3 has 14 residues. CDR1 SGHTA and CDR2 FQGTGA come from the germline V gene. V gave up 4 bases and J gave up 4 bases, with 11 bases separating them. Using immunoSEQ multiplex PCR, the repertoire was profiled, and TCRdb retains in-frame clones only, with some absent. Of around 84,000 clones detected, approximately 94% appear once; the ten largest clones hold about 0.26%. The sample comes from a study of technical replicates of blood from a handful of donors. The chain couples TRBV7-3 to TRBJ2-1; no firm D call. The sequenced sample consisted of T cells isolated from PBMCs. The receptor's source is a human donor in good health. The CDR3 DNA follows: TGTGCCAGCAGCTACAACCACAGATACAATGAGCAGTTCTTC. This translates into CASSYNHRYNEQFF.